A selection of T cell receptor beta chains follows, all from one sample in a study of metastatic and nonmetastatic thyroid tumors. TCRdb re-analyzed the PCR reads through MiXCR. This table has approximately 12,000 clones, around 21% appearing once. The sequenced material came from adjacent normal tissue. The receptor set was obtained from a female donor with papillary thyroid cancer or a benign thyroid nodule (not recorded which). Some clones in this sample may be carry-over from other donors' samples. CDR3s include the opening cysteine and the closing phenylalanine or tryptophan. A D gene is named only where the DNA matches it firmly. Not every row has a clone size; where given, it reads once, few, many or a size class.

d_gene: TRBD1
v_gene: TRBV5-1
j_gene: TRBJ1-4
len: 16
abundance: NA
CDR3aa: CASSLGQGATNEKLFF
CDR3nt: TGCGCCAGCAGCTTAGGACAGGGGGCAACTAATGAAAAACTGTTTTTT

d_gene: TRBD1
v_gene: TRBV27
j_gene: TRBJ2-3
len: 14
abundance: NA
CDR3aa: CASRRQGGTDTQYF
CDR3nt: TGTGCCAGCAGACGACAGGGTGGAACAGATACGCAGTATTTT

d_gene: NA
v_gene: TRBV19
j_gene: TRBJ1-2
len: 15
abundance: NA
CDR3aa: CASSRTQGYNYGYTF
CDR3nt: TGTGCCAGTAGTAGAACCCAGGGGTACAACTATGGCTACACCTTC

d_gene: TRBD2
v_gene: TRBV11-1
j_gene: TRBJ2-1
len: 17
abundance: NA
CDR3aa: CASSLLAGGGSYNEQFF
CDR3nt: TGTGCCAGCAGCTTACTAGCGGGAGGTGGGTCCTACAATGAGCAGTTCTTC

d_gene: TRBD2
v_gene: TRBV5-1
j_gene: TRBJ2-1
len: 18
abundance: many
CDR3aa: CASSLAGLAGGIRNEQFF
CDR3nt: TGCGCCAGCAGCTTGGCGGGACTAGCGGGAGGGATACGCAATGAGCAGTTCTTC

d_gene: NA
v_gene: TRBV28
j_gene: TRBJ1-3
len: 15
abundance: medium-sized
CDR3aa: CASRRGGESGNTIYF
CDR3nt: TGTGCCAGCAGGAGGGGAGGGGAATCTGGAAACACCATATATTTT

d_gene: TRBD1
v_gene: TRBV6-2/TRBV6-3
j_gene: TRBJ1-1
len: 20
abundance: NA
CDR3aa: CASSYSRTGGLGTMNTEAFF
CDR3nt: TGTGCCAGCAGTTACTCACGGACAGGGGGCTTAGGAACCATGAACACTGAAGCTTTCTTT

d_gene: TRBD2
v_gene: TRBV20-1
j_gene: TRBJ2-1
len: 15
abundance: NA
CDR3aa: CSARLGLGGGNEQFF
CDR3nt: TGCAGTGCTAGATTAGGACTCGGCGGGGGTAATGAGCAGTTCTTC

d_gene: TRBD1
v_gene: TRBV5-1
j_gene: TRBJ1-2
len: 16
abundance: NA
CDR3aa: CASSSGTGRIDYGYTF
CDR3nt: TGCGCCAGCAGCAGTGGGACAGGGCGGATCGACTATGGCTACACCTTC

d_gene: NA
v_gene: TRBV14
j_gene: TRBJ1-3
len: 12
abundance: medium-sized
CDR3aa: CASSATGNTIYF
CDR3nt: TGTGCCAGCAGCGCCACAGGAAACACCATATATTTT

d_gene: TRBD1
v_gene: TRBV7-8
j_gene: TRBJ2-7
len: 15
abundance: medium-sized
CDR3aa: CASSSSTGETYEQYF
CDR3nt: TGTGCCAGCAGCTCCTCGACAGGGGAAACTTACGAGCAGTACTTC

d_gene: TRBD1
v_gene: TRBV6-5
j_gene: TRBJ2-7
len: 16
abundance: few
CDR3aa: CASSYSALGTAYEQYF
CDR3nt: TGTGCCAGCAGTTACTCCGCATTAGGGACAGCCTACGAGCAGTACTTC

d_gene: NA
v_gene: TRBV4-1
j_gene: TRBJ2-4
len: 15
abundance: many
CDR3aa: CASSQTGPSPHIQYF
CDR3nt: TGCGCCAGCAGCCAAACGGGACCTAGCCCGCACATTCAGTACTTC

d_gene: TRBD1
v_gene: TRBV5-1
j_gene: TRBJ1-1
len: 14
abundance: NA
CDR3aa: CASSLDRANTEAFF
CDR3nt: TGCGCCAGCAGCTTAGACAGGGCGAACACTGAAGCTTTCTTT

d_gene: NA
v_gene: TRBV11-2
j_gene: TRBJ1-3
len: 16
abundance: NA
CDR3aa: CASSLHSPRSGNTIYF
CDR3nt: TGTGCCAGCAGCTTGCACAGCCCTAGGTCCGGAAACACCATATATTTT

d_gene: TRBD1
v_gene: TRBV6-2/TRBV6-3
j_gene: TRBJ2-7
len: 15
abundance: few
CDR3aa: CASSYPTGAGYEQYF
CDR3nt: TGTGCCAGCAGTTACCCCACAGGGGCCGGCTACGAGCAGTACTTC

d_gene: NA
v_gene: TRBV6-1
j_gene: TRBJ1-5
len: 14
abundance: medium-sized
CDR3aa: CASRDTDRNQPQHF
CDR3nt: TGTGCCAGCAGAGACACGGACCGTAATCAGCCCCAGCATTTT

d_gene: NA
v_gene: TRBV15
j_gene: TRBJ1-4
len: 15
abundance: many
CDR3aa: CATSPGTVYNEKLFF
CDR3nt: TGTGCCACCAGTCCTGGGACGGTCTATAATGAAAAACTGTTTTTT

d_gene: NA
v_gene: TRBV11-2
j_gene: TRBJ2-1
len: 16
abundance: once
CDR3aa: CASSLNPATTSYEQFF
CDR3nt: TGTGCCAGCAGCTTAAATCCGGCTACTACATCTTATGAGCAGTTCTTC

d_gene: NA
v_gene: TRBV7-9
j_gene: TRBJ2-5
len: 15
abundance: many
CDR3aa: CASSSLYRGQETQYF
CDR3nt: TGTGCCAGCAGCTCTCTTTACAGAGGACAAGAGACCCAGTACTTC

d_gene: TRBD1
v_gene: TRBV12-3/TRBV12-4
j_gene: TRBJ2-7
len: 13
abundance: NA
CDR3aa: CASGRDRGHEQYF
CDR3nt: TGTGCCAGCGGTCGGGACAGGGGCCACGAGCAGTACTTC

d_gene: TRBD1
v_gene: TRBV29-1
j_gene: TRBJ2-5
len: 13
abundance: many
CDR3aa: CSVSKTGGETQYF
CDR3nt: TGCAGCGTAAGCAAGACAGGGGGCGAGACCCAGTACTTC

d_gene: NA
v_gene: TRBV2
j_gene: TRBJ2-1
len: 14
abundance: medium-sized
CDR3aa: CASIGKHSYNEQFF
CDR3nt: TGTGCCAGCATCGGGAAACACTCATACAATGAGCAGTTCTTC

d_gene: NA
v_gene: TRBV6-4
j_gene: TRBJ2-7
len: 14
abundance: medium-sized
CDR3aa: CASSREQGDYEQYF
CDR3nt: TGTGCCAGCAGTCGGGAACAGGGAGACTACGAGCAGTACTTC

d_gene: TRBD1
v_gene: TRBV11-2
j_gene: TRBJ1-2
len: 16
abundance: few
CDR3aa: CASSRNRDRGQGGYTF
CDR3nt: TGTGCCAGCAGCCGAAACAGGGACAGGGGGCAGGGTGGCTACACCTTC

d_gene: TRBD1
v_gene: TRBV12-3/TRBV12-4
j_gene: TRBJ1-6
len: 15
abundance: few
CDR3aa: CASSADRGYNSPLHF
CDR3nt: TGTGCCAGCAGTGCGGACAGGGGCTATAATTCACCCCTCCACTTT

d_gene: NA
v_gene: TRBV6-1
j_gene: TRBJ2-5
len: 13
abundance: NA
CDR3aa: CATHRTGRETLYF
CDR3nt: TGTGCCACCCATCGGACCGGAAGAGAGACCCTGTACTTC

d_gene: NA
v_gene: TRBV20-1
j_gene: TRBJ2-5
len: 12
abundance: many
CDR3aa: CSAPGRPGAQYF
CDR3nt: TGCAGTGCCCCGGGCCGGCCAGGGGCCCAGTACTTC

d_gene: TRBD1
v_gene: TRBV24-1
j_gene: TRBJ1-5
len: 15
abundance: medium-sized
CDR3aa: CATSSGDRSNQPQHF
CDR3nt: TGTGCCACCAGCTCCGGGGACAGAAGCAATCAGCCCCAGCATTTT

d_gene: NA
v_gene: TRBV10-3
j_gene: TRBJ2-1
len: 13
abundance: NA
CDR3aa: CAPSNTPYNEQFF
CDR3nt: TGTGCCCCGTCTAACACACCCTACAATGAGCAGTTCTTC

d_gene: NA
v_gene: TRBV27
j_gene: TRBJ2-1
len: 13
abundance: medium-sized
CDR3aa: CASSFWASDEQFF
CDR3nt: TGTGCCAGCAGTTTTTGGGCTAGCGATGAGCAGTTCTTC

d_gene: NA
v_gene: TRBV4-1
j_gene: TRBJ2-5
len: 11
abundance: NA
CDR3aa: CASSLLGTQYF
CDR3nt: TGCGCCAGCAGCCTCTTGGGGACCCAGTACTTC

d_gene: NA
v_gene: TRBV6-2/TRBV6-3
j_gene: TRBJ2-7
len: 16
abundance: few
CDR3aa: CASSYAGPVRDYEQYF
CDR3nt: TGTGCCAGCAGTTATGCCGGACCGGTACGGGACTACGAGCAGTACTTC

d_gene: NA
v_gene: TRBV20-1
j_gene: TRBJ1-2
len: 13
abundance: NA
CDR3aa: CSTRDWGRVGYTF
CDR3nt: TGCAGTACTAGAGATTGGGGGAGGGTAGGCTACACCTTC

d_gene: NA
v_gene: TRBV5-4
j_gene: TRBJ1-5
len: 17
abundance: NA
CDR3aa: CASSSLGQSYSNQPQHF
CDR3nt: TGTGCCAGCAGCTCCCTGGGACAATCGTACAGCAATCAGCCCCAGCATTTT

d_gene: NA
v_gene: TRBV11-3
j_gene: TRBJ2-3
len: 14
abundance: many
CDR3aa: CASSPGPDTDTQYF
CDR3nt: TGTGCCAGCAGCCCAGGCCCGGACACAGATACGCAGTATTTT

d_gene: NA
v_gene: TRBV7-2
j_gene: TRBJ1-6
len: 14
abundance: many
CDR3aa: CASSTTGYNSPLHF
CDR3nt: TGTGCCAGCAGCACGACGGGCTATAATTCACCCCTCCACTTT

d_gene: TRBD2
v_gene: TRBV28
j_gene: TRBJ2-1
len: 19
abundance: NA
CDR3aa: CASSLGLAGGRGWDNEQFF
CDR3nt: TGTGCCAGCAGTTTAGGACTAGCGGGAGGGAGAGGTTGGGACAATGAGCAGTTCTTC

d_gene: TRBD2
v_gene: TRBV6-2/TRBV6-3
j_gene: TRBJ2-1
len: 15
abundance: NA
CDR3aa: CASSYGLAGAYEQFF
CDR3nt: TGTGCCAGCAGTTACGGGCTAGCGGGAGCTTATGAGCAGTTCTTC

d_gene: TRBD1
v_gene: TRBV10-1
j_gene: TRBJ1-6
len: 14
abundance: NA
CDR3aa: CASRGTGENSPLHF
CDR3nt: TGCGCCAGCAGGGGCACAGGGGAAAATTCACCCCTCCACTTT

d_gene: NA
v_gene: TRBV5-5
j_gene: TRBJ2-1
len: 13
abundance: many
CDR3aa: CASSSPVGDEQFF
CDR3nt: TGTGCCAGCAGCTCACCCGTGGGGGATGAGCAGTTCTTC

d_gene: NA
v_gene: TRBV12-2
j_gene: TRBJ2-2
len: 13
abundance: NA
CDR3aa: CASFGKNTGELFF
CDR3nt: TGTGCAAGTTTCGGGAAGAACACCGGGGAGCTGTTTTTT

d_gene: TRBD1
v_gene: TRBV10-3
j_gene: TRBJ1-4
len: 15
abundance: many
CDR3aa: CAISESSQGVEKLFF
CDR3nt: TGTGCCATCAGTGAGTCGAGTCAGGGGGTTGAAAAACTGTTTTTT

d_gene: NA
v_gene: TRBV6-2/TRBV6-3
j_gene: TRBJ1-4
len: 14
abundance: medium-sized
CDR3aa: CATEVGQGDEKLFF
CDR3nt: TGTGCCACCGAGGTGGGTCAGGGAGATGAAAAACTGTTTTTT

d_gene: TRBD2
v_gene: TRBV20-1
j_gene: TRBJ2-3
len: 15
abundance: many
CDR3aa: CSARDPRGRANTQYF
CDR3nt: TGCAGTGCTAGAGATCCCCGCGGGAGGGCGAATACGCAGTATTTT

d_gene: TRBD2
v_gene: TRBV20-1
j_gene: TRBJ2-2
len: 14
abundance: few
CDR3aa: CSAGGGAPTGELFF
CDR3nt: TGCAGTGCTGGCGGGGGGGCCCCCACCGGGGAGCTGTTTTTT

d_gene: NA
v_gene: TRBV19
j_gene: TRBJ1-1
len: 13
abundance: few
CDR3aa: CASMAGGNSEAFF
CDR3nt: TGTGCCAGTATGGCGGGAGGGAACTCTGAAGCTTTCTTT

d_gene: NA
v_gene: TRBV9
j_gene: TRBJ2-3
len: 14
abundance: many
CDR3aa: CASSPGDGTDTQYF
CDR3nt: TGTGCCAGCAGCCCTGGGGATGGCACAGATACGCAGTATTTT

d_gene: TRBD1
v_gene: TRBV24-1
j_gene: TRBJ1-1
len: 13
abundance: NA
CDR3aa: CADADDRDTEAFF
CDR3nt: TGTGCCGACGCCGACGACAGGGACACTGAAGCTTTCTTT

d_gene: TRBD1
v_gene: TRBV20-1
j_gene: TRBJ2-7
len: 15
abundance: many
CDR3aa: CSATRQGKRSYEQYF
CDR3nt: TGCAGTGCTACTAGACAGGGTAAAAGGTCCTACGAGCAGTACTTC

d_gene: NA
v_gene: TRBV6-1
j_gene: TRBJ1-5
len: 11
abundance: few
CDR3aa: CASSPLVPQHF
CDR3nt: TGTGCTAGCAGTCCACTTGTGCCCCAGCATTTT

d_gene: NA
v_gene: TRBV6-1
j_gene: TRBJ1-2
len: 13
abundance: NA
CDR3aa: CASTTQGFHCYTF
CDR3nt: TGTGCCAGCACCACCCAGGGATTCCATTGCTACACCTTC

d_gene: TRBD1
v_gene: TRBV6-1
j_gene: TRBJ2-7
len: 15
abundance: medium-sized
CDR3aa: CAIQTGDLPPYEQYF
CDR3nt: TGTGCCATACAAACAGGGGACCTCCCTCCCTACGAGCAGTACTTC

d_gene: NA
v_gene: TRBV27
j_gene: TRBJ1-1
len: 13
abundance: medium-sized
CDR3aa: CASSFEWGGDAFF
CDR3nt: TGTGCCAGCAGTTTCGAGTGGGGAGGTGATGCTTTCTTT

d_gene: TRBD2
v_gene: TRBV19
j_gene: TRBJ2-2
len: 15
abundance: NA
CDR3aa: CASTRLAGGNGELFF
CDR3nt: TGTGCCAGTACCAGACTAGCGGGAGGTAACGGGGAGCTGTTTTTT

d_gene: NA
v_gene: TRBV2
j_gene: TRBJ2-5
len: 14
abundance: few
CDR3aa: CASRTTGLQETQYF
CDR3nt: TGTGCCAGCAGAACAACAGGCCTCCAAGAGACCCAGTACTTC

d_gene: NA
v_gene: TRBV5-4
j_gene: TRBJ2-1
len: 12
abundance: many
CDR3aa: CASSTGNNEQFF
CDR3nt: TGTGCCAGCAGCACCGGGAACAATGAGCAGTTCTTC

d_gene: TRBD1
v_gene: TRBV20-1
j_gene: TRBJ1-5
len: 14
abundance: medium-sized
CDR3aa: CSVTGVYSNQPQHF
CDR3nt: TGCAGTGTTACAGGGGTTTATAGCAATCAGCCCCAGCATTTT

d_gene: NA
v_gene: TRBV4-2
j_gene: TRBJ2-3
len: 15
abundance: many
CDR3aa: CASSQVGGVGDTQYF
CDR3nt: TGTGCCAGCAGCCAAGTGGGGGGCGTCGGAGATACGCAGTATTTT